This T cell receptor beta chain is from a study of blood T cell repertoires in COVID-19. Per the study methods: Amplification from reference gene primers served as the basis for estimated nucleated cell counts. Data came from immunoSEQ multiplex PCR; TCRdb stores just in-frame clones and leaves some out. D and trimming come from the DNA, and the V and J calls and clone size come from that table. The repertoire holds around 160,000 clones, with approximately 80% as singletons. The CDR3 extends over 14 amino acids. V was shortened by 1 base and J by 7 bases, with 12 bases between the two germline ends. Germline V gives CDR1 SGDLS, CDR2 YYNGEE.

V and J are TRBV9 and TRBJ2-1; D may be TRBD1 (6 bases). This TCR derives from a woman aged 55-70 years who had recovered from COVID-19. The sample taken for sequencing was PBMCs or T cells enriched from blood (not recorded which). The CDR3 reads CASSVMGAENEQFF. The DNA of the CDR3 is TGTGCCAGCAGCGTAATGGGGGCGGAGAATGAGCAGTTCTTC.